Presented here are 12 T cell receptor beta chains from one specimen sequenced in a study of blood T cells in healthy people across ages. It was with a sample-barcoded 5' primer and a J-beta primer mix that a second PCR of roughly 7 to 12 cycles was run. TCRdb reanalysed the 5' RACE reads using MiXCR and keeps one entry per CDR3 protein. The sample yields about 510,000 distinct CDR3 sequences, about 29% seen once. These data were also reused for a study on T cells of mothers and their children.

Sequencing was done on a sample of blood. These receptors all stem from a boy between 2 and 15 years old in good health.

The chain recombines TRBV27 with TRBJ1-1; D not certain. The CDR3 length is 14 residues. Trimming cost V 3 bases and J 1 base, with 9 bases left between them. Germline V gene lookup returns CDR1 MNHEY and CDR2 SMNVEV (reference sequence). CDR3 DNA: TGTGCCAGCAGTTTTTTCGGCCGGAACACTGAAGCTTTCTTT. Translation: CASSFFGRNTEAFF.

V is TRBV7-9 and J is TRBJ2-4; 10 nucleotides align to TRBD2. The germline V gene has CDR1 SEHNR and CDR2 FQNEAQ (reference sequence). The CDR3 length is 18 residues. Losses at the gene ends were 5 bases for V and 6 bases for J; bases not matched to a gene: 16. The CDR3 here is CASSPLASGGYKGNIQYF. CDR3 sequence (DNA): TGTGCCAGCAGCCCCCTGGCTAGCGGGGGCTACAAGGGAAACATTCAGTACTTC.

The chain recombines TRBV4-2 with TRBJ2-7; D remains ambiguous. The DNA end favors TRBJ2-5, so the J call may be wrong. The CDR3 runs 15 residues. Looked up from germline, CDR1 is LGHNA and CDR2 is YNFKEQ. CDR3: CASSHSDSFGETQYF. In DNA form, the CDR3 reads TGTGCCAGCAGCCATTCTGACTCCTTCGGGGAGACCCAGTACTTC.

V is TRBV19 and J is TRBJ1-5; unclear D gene. V was clipped by 4 bases and J by 0 bases, with 7 bases between them. CDR3 length: 14 amino acids. Germline V gene sequence: CDR1 LNHDA, CDR2 SQIVND (reference sequence). The DNA for the CDR3 is TGTGCCAGTAGTACGGCGGATAGCAATCAGCCCCAGCATTTT. Translating gives CASSTADSNQPQHF.

This sequence joins TRBV15 and TRBJ2-3; D unresolved. From germline, CDR1 is LNHNV and CDR2 YYDKDF (reference sequence). The V end was cut by 8 bases, the J end by 6 bases, with 12 bases between. This CDR3 comprises 12 residues. This CDR3 is CATGYIRDTQYF. CDR3 coding DNA: TGTGCCACCGGGTACATCCGGGATACGCAGTATTTT.

The sample holds a few counts of this clonotype. CDR3 protein: CASSRGTPSSYNEQFF. The CDR3 DNA is TGTGCCAGCAGCCGCGGGACACCGAGCTCCTACAATGAGCAGTTCTTC. The genes are TRBV11-1 and TRBJ2-1; D is tentatively TRBD1 or TRBD2 (6 bases each). The CDR3 spans 16 residues. Germline assignment: CDR1 SGHAT and CDR2 FQDESV (reference sequence). With 5 bases removed from V and 0 bases from J, the gap between germline ends came to 14 bases.

Points on this clonotype: Here the CDR3 omits its conserved ending phenylalanine or tryptophan, so a read error is the likely source. The rearrangement links TRBV6-6 to TRBJ1-4, with D possibly matching TRBD1 (5 bases). The germline V gene encodes CDR1 MNHNY and CDR2 SVGAGI (reference sequence). The V and J ends lost 6 bases and 7 bases respectively, with 24 bases between them. The CDR3 is made up of 17 amino acids. CDR3 region: CASRLPWRGLGGEKLFS. Here the CDR3 DNA reads TGTGCCAGCAGGCTACCCTGGCGGGGATTGGGGGGTGAAAAACTGTTTTCT.

Ten or more counts support this clonotype. The junction departs from the called germline gene at one end, perhaps through a read error. V gene TRBV5-1 combines with J gene TRBJ2-7, with D maybe TRBD2 (6 bases). Germline assignment: CDR1 SGHRS and CDR2 YFSETQ. The CDR3 totals 13 residues. This CDR3 is CASSLGGDYEQYF. The CDR3 nucleotides read TGTGCCAGCAGTTTAGGCGGGGACTACGAGCAGTACTTC.

This clonotype was counted between two and nine times. V is TRBV6-2 or TRBV6-3 and J is TRBJ2-1; no clear D gene. Trimming removed 2 bases from V and 0 bases from J, with 8 bases in between. Germline V gene sequence: CDR1 MNHEY, CDR2 SVGEGT. The CDR3 extends over 15 amino acids. The CDR3 sequence: CASSYGMSSYNEQFF. The CDR3, as DNA: TGTGCCAGCAGTTACGGGATGAGCTCCTACAATGAGCAGTTCTTC.

The V gene is TRBV10-3, the J gene TRBJ2-3, with 9 bases that match TRBD2. V was clipped by 8 bases and J by 4 bases; unmatched bases: 1. Germline CDR1 ENHRY, CDR2 SYGVKD. This CDR3 region has 12 residues. The CDR3 DNA sequence: TGTGCCATCGCGGGGGGGCCAGATACGCAGTATTTT. Its translation is CAIAGGPDTQYF.

The V call is TRBV12-3 or TRBV12-4, the J call TRBJ2-3, with 7 positions matching TRBD2. CDR3 length: 14 residues. V shed 5 bases and J 4 bases; nucleotides not matched to a gene: 6. CDR3 region: CASSPRAGADTQYF. The CDR3 coding sequence is TGTGCCAGCAGTCCCAGGGCGGGGGCAGATACGCAGTATTTT.

This clonotype has more than one count but fewer than ten. The chain uses TRBV12-3 or TRBV12-4 and TRBJ2-4; D might be TRBD2 (6 bases). Trimming left V 5 bases short and J 0 bases short, with 11 bases between. The CDR3 has 15 amino acids. In DNA form, the CDR3 reads TGTGCCAGCAGTCCCTTAGCGGAAGCCAAAAACATTCAGTACTTC. It codes for CASSPLAEAKNIQYF.